One sample yielded the 30 T cell receptor beta chains listed below, sequenced in a study of blood T cell repertoires in COVID-19. Assay used: immunoSEQ multiplex PCR; TCRdb lists only in-frame clones, some missing. Here the sample spans approximately 85,000 clones, 75% to 90% being singletons. The sample consisted of peripheral blood. The receptor set was obtained from a man aged 50 or older with active or convalescent COVID-19.

The chain is built from TRBV5-1 and TRBJ2-6, with a weak D call TRBD2 (7 bases). The germline gives CDR1 SGHRS, CDR2 YFSETQ. The CDR3 consists of 16 residues. With 2 bases removed from V and 2 bases from J, the gap between germline ends came to 11 bases. CDR3 in amino acids: CASSFGGAAGANVLTF. The DNA for the CDR3 is TGCGCCAGCAGCTTTGGGGGGGCGGCTGGGGCCAACGTCCTGACTTTC.

This clone is a singleton in its sample. The V call is TRBV2, the J call TRBJ1-1; D unclear. CDR3 size: 14 residues. Germline CDR1 reads SNHLY; CDR2 reads FYNNEI. V lost 0 bases and J 0 bases, leaving 5 bases between the germline ends. The CDR3 DNA is TGTGCCAGCAGTGAAGCCGGGGTGAACACTGAAGCTTTCTTT. Protein: CASSEAGVNTEAFF.

This clone was detected only a few times. The chain is built from TRBV24-1 and TRBJ2-2; maybe TRBD1 (5 bases). Germline loops: CDR1 KGHDR, CDR2 SFDVKD. The V gene lost 7 bases and the J gene lost 5 bases, with 16 bases spanning the gap. The CDR3 totals 15 residues. Written as DNA, the CDR3 is TGTGCCACCAGCGTGGGGCGTTTTAGTACCGGGGAGCTGTTTTTT. Protein sequence: CATSVGRFSTGELFF.

Only one count was recorded for this clone. The V gene is TRBV7-9, the J gene TRBJ2-3, with a possible D match to TRBD2 (5 bases). CDR3 size: 15 residues. Germline V gene sequence: CDR1 SEHNR, CDR2 FQNEAQ (reference sequence). V dropped 3 bases and J dropped 4 bases, with 14 bases sitting between them. CDR3 in DNA: TGTGCCAGCAGCTTGGGCGCCCGGACTGCAGATACGCAGTATTTT. It specifies CASSLGARTADTQYF.

In its sample, this clone was seen many times. The chain uses TRBV4-3 and TRBJ2-5; D not resolved. Trimming stripped 0 bases from V and 2 bases from J, with 10 bases between. The CDR3 sequence is 15 residues long. Looked up from germline, CDR1 is LGHNA and CDR2 is YSLEER. This chain's CDR3 is CASSQDWASQETQYF. The CDR3 nucleotides read TGCGCCAGCAGCCAAGATTGGGCCAGTCAAGAGACCCAGTACTTC.

The DNA for the CDR3 is TGTGCCAGCAGTACGAGACAGAACACTGAAGCTTTCTTT. Translation gives CASSTRQNTEAFF. The J gene is TRBJ1-1, the V gene TRBV6-5; D ambiguous. The germline CDR1 and CDR2 sequences are MNHEY and SVGAGI. The germline V and J ends were trimmed by 5 bases and 1 base, with 8 bases remaining between them. CDR3 length: 13 residues.

The chain combines TRBV5-1 with TRBJ1-2; 9 nucleotides agree with TRBD1. Germline V lookup: CDR1 SGHRS, CDR2 YFSETQ. V lost 4 bases, J lost 4 bases, and 5 bases stayed unmatched. There are 14 residues in the CDR3. CDR3 bases: TGCGCCAGCAGCCCGGGACAGGGTAGCTATGGCTACACCTTC. The encoded protein is CASSPGQGSYGYTF.

The chain has TRBV4-1 and TRBJ2-1; maybe TRBD2 (6 bases). The CDR3 has 17 amino acids. Germline assignment: CDR1 MGHRA and CDR2 YSYEKL. The ends were cut back, 3 bases at V and 6 bases at J, with 21 bases in the middle. The CDR3 DNA is TGCGCCAGCAGCCAGGAGTGGCCGGGGGACTGGACCAATGAGCAGTTCTTC. This codes for CASSQEWPGDWTNEQFF.

The chain combines TRBV19 with TRBJ1-2, with TRBD1 identical over 7 bases. The CDR3 is 14 residues long. Germline CDR1 LNHDA, CDR2 SQIVND (reference sequence). With 10 bases clipped from V and 3 bases from J, the junction kept 11 bases outside the gene matches. The CDR3 reads CATKIGGTDYGYTF. CDR3 coding DNA: TGTGCCACCAAAATAGGGGGCACAGACTATGGCTACACCTTC.

The gene calls are TRBV7-2 and TRBJ2-7; 9 positions match TRBD1. Germline V gene sequence: CDR1 SGHTA, CDR2 FQGNSA. The V segment lost 4 bases and the J segment 6 bases; nucleotides outside the gene matches: 7. The CDR3 is 14 amino acids. CDR3 sequence: CASSYDRGSGEQYF. The CDR3 DNA reads TGTGCCAGCAGCTATGACAGGGGGTCGGGCGAGCAGTACTTC. Together with reference TRBV7-2 and TRBJ2-7, the CDR3 gives the full variable domain: GAGVSQSPSNKVTEKGKDVELRCDPISGHTALYWYRQSLGQGLEFLIYFQGNSAPDKSGLPSDRFSAERTGGSVSTLTIQRTQQEDSAVYLCASSYDRGSGEQYFGPGTRLTVT.

DNA for the CDR3: TGTGCCAGCAGTTACTTTCCCAGCTATGGCTACACCTTC. Translated: CASSYFPSYGYTF. V gene TRBV6-2 or TRBV6-3 combines with J gene TRBJ1-2; D unclear. The V and J ends lost 1 base and 4 bases respectively, with 7 bases between them. Germline CDR1 reads MNHEY; CDR2 reads SVGEGT. CDR3 size: 13 residues.

V gene TRBV2 combines with J gene TRBJ1-5, with D unresolved. Per the germline V gene, CDR1 is SNHLY and CDR2 is FYNNEI. The CDR3 spans 14 residues. V dropped 2 bases and J dropped 7 bases, with 12 bases sitting between them. CDR3 nucleotide sequence: TGTGCCAGCAGTGAACTTCGGGGAGAACAGCCCCAGCATTTT. Translated, it gives CASSELRGEQPQHF.

DNA for the CDR3: TGTGCCAGCAGCCCCCGGACGGGGATGATGGGATCGTACGAGCAGTACTTC. Translating gives CASSPRTGMMGSYEQYF. J is TRBJ2-7 and V is TRBV5-4; D might be TRBD2 (5 bases). The CDR3 has 17 residues. The germline V gene has CDR1 SGHNT and CDR2 YYREEE (reference sequence). Trimming removed 4 bases at V and 4 bases at J, with 24 bases between.

This chain links TRBV5-4 with TRBJ2-7, with 8 bases that match TRBD1. Germline V CDR1 and CDR2: SGHNT, YYREEE (reference sequence). The J segment lost 6 bases and the V segment lost 4 bases, leaving 6 bases of the junction unmatched. The CDR3 has 13 amino acids. Written as DNA, the CDR3 is TGTGCCAGCAGCCGACAGGGGCCAGGCGAGCAGTACTTC. It specifies CASSRQGPGEQYF.

This chain uses TRBV5-1 with TRBJ1-1; D may be TRBD1 (5 bases). Trimming cost V 3 bases and J 3 bases, with 15 bases left between them. Germline-derived CDR1 and CDR2 are SGHRS and YFSETQ. The CDR3 runs to 15 residues. This CDR3 is CASSSSGTKHTEAFF. Here the CDR3 DNA reads TGCGCCAGCAGCTCTTCCGGGACTAAGCACACTGAAGCTTTCTTT.

V is TRBV30 and J is TRBJ2-5; the D gene is possibly TRBD1 (5 bases). CDR3 length equals 13 residues. The germline V gene encodes CDR1 GTSNPN and CDR2 SVGIG (reference sequence). The ends were cut back, 4 bases at V and 3 bases at J, with 12 bases in the middle. CDR3 in DNA: TGTGCCTGGAACCAGGAAGGGGAAGAGACCCAGTACTTC. The encoded protein is CAWNQEGEETQYF.

This clone was detected only a few times. The chain recombines TRBV7-2 with TRBJ2-1; D is perhaps TRBD2 (5 bases). The CDR3 length is 16 residues. Germline CDR1 SGHTA, CDR2 FQGNSA. The V and J ends lost 5 bases and 3 bases respectively, with 17 bases between them. CDR3 region: CASSPSGPRVYNEQFF. CDR3 in DNA: TGTGCCAGCAGCCCATCCGGACCGCGGGTCTACAATGAGCAGTTCTTC.

V gene TRBV24-1 combines with J gene TRBJ2-1, with D tentatively TRBD2 (6 bases). Trimming left V 4 bases short and J 3 bases short, with 15 bases between. Germline V lookup: CDR1 KGHDR, CDR2 SFDVKD. The CDR3 is 16 residues long. The CDR3 bases are TGTGCCACCAGTGACCGTAGCGGAACCAACTACAATGAGCAGTTCTTC. Encoded protein: CATSDRSGTNYNEQFF.

V gene TRBV11-2 combines with J gene TRBJ2-1, with a possible D match to TRBD2 (6 bases). The germline V gene encodes CDR1 SGHAT and CDR2 FQNNGV. The CDR3 runs to 12 residues. V lost 5 bases and J lost 9, with 11 bases in between. The CDR3 sequence: CASSAGPGEQFF. The CDR3 nucleotides read TGTGCCAGCAGCGCGGGACCAGGTGAGCAGTTCTTC. Based on the CDR3 plus reference TRBV11-2 and TRBJ2-1, the full variable domain is EAGVAQSPRYKIIEKRQSVAFWCNPISGHATLYWYQQILGQGPKLLIQFQNNGVVDDSQLPKDRFSAERLKGVDSTLKIQPAKLEDSAVYLCASSAGPGEQFFGPGTRLTVL.

V is TRBV4-1 and J is TRBJ2-1; 7 bases are a match to TRBD2. Germline V lookup: CDR1 MGHRA, CDR2 YSYEKL. The CDR3 runs to 16 residues. V lost 6 bases and J lost 0; bases outside the gene matches: 8. In DNA form, the CDR3 reads TGCGCCAGCAGGTTGGGAGGGGCAAGCTCCTACAATGAGCAGTTCTTC. It is translated as CASRLGGASSYNEQFF.

The V gene is TRBV7-2, the J gene TRBJ2-5, with a possible D match to TRBD2 (7 bases). The CDR3 totals 14 residues. Germline V gene lookup returns CDR1 SGHTA and CDR2 FQGNSA. V lost 5 bases and J 4 bases, leaving 14 bases between the germline ends. The CDR3 sequence is CASSLGGVGETQYF. DNA of the CDR3: TGTGCCAGCAGCCTAGGGGGGGTAGGAGAGACCCAGTACTTC.

This clone was counted many times. The chain joins TRBV15 to TRBJ2-7; 12 nucleotides line up with TRBD2. This CDR3 has 13 residues. Losses at the gene ends were 6 bases for V and 5 bases for J; bases not matched to a gene: 2. Germline assignment: CDR1 LNHNV and CDR2 YYDKDF (reference sequence). CDR3 sequence reads: CATSGLAGNEQYF. For the CDR3, the DNA is TGTGCCACCAGTGGACTAGCGGGGAACGAGCAGTACTTC. The whole variable domain, filled in from reference TRBV15 and TRBJ2-7, reads DAMVIQNPRYQVTQFGKPVTLSCSQTLNHNVMYWYQQKSSQAPKLLFHYYDKDFNNEADTPDNFQSRRPNTSFCFLDIRSPGLGDTAMYLCATSGLAGNEQYFGPGTRLTVT.

In this sample, this clone turned up a few times. The rearrangement joins TRBV7-2 to TRBJ1-4; the match to TRBD1 covers 8 bases. This CDR3 contains 16 residues. J lost 0 bases, V lost 3 bases, and 3 bases had no gene match. From germline, CDR1 is SGHTA and CDR2 FQGNSA. For the CDR3, the DNA is TGTGCCAGCAGCTTTTTACAGGGGGCAACTAATGAAAAACTGTTTTTT. Its translation is CASSFLQGATNEKLFF. The variable domain in full, completed from reference TRBV7-2 and TRBJ1-4, reads GAGVSQSPSNKVTEKGKDVELRCDPISGHTALYWYRQSLGQGLEFLIYFQGNSAPDKSGLPSDRFSAERTGGSVSTLTIQRTQQEDSAVYLCASSFLQGATNEKLFFGSGTQLSVL.

This rearrangement joins TRBV10-3 to TRBJ1-2, with D possibly being TRBD1 (5 bases). The CDR3 covers 13 residues. Germline assignment: CDR1 ENHRY and CDR2 SYGVKD. With 8 bases removed from V and 2 bases from J, the gap between germline ends came to 12 bases. The CDR3 loop reads CAIQQATNYGYTF. The CDR3 DNA reads as TGTGCCATCCAACAGGCGACGAACTATGGCTACACCTTC.

V is TRBV20-1 and J is TRBJ2-7; D may be TRBD1 (6 bases). The V end was cut by 3 bases, the J end by 6 bases, with 15 bases between. This CDR3 is built from 13 residues. The germline V gene encodes CDR1 DFQATT and CDR2 SNEGSKA (reference sequence). The CDR3 is CSASLQGKGEQYF. The CDR3 nucleotides are TGCAGTGCTAGTCTTCAGGGGAAAGGCGAGCAGTACTTC.

This clone was recorded a few times. CDR3 sequence: CASTPARTRGDEQFF. The CDR3, as DNA: TGTGCCAGCACCCCGGCCAGAACACGGGGGGATGAGCAGTTCTTC. The rearrangement uses TRBV2 and TRBJ2-1; 7 bases align to TRBD2. CDR3 length: 15 residues. With 7 bases clipped from V and 8 bases from J, the junction kept 14 bases outside the gene matches. The germline CDR1 and CDR2 sequences are SNHLY and FYNNEI.

This rearrangement joins TRBV9 to TRBJ2-1; D unclear. CDR1 and CDR2 from the germline V gene are SGDLS and YYNGEE. The V end lost 3 bases, the J end lost 1 base, and 14 bases lay between the germline ends. The CDR3 is 16 residues long. CDR3 bases: TGTGCCAGCAGCGCCGGAATCGCGGTTTCCTACAATGAGCAGTTCTTC. Its translation: CASSAGIAVSYNEQFF.

V is TRBV6-4 and J is TRBJ2-1; 7 nucleotides line up with TRBD1. The J segment lost 6 bases and the V segment lost 3 bases, leaving 8 bases of the junction unmatched. CDR1 MRHNA and CDR2 SNTAGT come from the germline V gene. The CDR3 has 15 residues. CDR3 sequence: CASSERTGWGNEQFF. CDR3 sequence (DNA): TGTGCCAGCAGTGAGAGGACAGGATGGGGCAATGAGCAGTTCTTC.

The chain uses TRBV11-3 and TRBJ2-3, with D unclear. The CDR3 loop spans 15 amino acids. The V gene's germline CDR1 is SGHNT and CDR2 YENEEA. The V end was cut by 3 bases, the J end by 0 bases, with 10 bases between. DNA for the CDR3: TGTGCCAGCAGCTTTAATACAGCTAGCACAGATACGCAGTATTTT. As protein: CASSFNTASTDTQYF.

The chain combines TRBV6-2 or TRBV6-3 with TRBJ2-1, with D unclear. CDR1 and CDR2 from the germline V gene are MNHEY and SVGEGT. Trimming cost V 3 bases and J 9 bases, with 9 bases left between them. CDR3 length: 12 residues. The CDR3: CASSYREAEQFF. DNA for the CDR3: TGTGCCAGCAGTTATCGAGAGGCTGAGCAGTTCTTC.